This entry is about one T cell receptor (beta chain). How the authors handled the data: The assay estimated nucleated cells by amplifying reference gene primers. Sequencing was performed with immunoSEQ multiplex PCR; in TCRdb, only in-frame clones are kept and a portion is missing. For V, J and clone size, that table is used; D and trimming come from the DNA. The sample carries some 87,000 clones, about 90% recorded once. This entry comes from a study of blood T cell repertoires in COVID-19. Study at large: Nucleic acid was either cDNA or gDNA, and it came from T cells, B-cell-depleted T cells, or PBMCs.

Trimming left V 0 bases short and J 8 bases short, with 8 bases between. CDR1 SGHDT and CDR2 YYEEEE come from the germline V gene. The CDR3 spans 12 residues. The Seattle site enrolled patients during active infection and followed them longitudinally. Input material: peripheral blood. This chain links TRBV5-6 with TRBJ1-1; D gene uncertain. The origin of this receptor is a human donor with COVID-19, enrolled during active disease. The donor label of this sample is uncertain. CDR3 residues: CASSLAAGEAFF. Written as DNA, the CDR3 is TGTGCCAGCAGCTTGGCGGCGGGGGAAGCTTTCTTT. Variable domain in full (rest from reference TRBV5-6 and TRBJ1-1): DAGVTQSPTHLIKTRGQQVTLRCSPKSGHDTVSWYQQALGQGPQFIFQYYEEEERQRGNFPDRFSGHQFPNYSSELNVNALLLGDSALYLCASSLAAGEAFFGQGTRLTVV.